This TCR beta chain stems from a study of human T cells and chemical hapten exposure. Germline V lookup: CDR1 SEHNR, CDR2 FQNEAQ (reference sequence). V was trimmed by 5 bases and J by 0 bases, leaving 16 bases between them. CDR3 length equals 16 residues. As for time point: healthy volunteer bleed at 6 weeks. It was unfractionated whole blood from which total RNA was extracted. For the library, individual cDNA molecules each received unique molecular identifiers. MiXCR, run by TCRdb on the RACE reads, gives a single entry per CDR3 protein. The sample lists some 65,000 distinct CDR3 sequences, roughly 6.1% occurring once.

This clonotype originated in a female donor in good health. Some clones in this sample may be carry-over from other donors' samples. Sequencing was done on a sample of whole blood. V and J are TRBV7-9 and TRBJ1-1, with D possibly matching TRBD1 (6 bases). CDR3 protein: CASSSIGGQLNTEAFF. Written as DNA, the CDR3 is TGTGCCAGCAGCAGCATTGGGGGGCAGCTGAACACTGAAGCTTTCTTT.